This entry is about one T cell receptor (beta chain). The antigen remains undetermined. The RNA input was roughly 0.45 to 1 ug, and it was reverse transcribed with random hexamers. MiXCR, run by TCRdb on the immunoSEQ multiplex PCR reads, gives a single entry per CDR3 protein. Among about 120,000 distinct CDR3 sequences listed, roughly 94% were seen once. The data are from a study of CD8 T cells in Susac syndrome. Study-wide results and caveats: The study admitted that it had a relatively small number of individuals in its TCR sequencing and HLA analysis.

Trimming took off 0 bases at V and 5 bases at J, with 12 bases between the two ends. From germline, CDR1 is KGHDR and CDR2 SFDVKD. The CDR3 covers 15 residues. V usage is TRBV24-1 and J usage is TRBJ1-1; tentatively, D is TRBD1 (6 bases). Sequencing was carried out using CD4+ T cells from PBMCs. The receptor's source is a human donor in good health. The CDR3 nucleotides are TGTGCCACCAGTGATTTGTTACAGGGAGGGACTGAAGCTTTCTTT. It encodes CATSDLLQGGTEAFF.